This T cell receptor (beta chain) is from a study of T cells in Graves' hyperthyroidism and ophthalmopathy. Amplification of TCR beta CDR3 regions was performed using RNA transcripts as template. In the first-round RT-PCR of the TCR CDR3, the HTBI primer set was used. A single record per CDR3 protein comes from TCRdb applying MiXCR to the multiplex PCR reads. The table has hundreds of thousands of distinct CDR3 sequences, around 25% seen once. This clonotype was seen at least ten times. V shed 1 base and J shed 6 bases, with 12 bases lying between them. Per germline, CDR1 SGHVS and CDR2 FQNEAQ. CDR3 length: 14 amino acids.

Sample: blood. The sequence came from a woman aged 40-49 years with Graves' ophthalmopathy. The V call is TRBV7-8, the J call TRBJ1-1; D not resolved. The CDR3 DNA reads as TGTGCCAGCAGCTTAGAGGCCCTTGGGGCTGAAGCTTTCTTT. Protein product: CASSLEALGAEAFF.